The entry below describes one TCR beta chain. This specimen comes from a study of blood T cell repertoires in COVID-19. Generated by immunoSEQ multiplex PCR, the TCRdb table keeps only in-frame clones and is missing some. Among around 75,000 clones, around 90% were seen once, and the ten largest hold roughly 20%. Germline values: CDR1 SGHRS, CDR2 YFSETQ. Trimming left V 6 bases short and J 0 bases short, with 11 bases between. The CDR3 has 14 residues. The sequenced sample consisted of peripheral blood. The source of this sequence is a human donor in a cohort sampled during active COVID-19. The chain combines TRBV5-1 with TRBJ2-3, with D tentatively TRBD2 (6 bases). The CDR3 nucleotides read TGCGCCAGCAAAGCGGGCACTAGCACAGATACGCAGTATTTT. This sequence encodes CASKAGTSTDTQYF.